Below are 23 T cell receptor beta chains sequenced from a single sample in a study of PD-L1 blockade in urothelial cancer. Sequencing was performed with immunoSEQ multiplex PCR; in TCRdb, only in-frame clones are kept and a portion is missing. The data show about 39,000 clones, around 89% seen once. The source material was PBMCs, sampled around atezolizumab (anti-PD-L1) treatment. The receptors here all came from a man aged 60-69 years with urothelial cancer.

This rearrangement joins TRBV7-2 to TRBJ1-1, with TRBD1 matching 8 bases. V lost 4 bases, J lost 1 base, and 5 bases stayed unmatched. Germline CDR1 is SGHTA and CDR2 is FQGNSA. This CDR3 is 15 amino acids long. CDR3 DNA: TGTGCCAGCAGCTCCCCCGGGACAGGGAACACTGAAGCTTTCTTT. This translates into CASSSPGTGNTEAFF.

The chain uses TRBV9 and TRBJ2-3, with TRBD2 identical over 8 bases. The CDR3 spans 14 residues. Germline CDR1 is SGDLS and CDR2 is YYNGEE. V trimming: 2 bases; J trimming: 5 bases; junction bases outside the gene matches: 4. CDR3 residues: CASSVRAGEDTQYF. CDR3 nucleotides: TGTGCCAGCAGCGTCCGAGCGGGGGAAGATACGCAGTATTTT. The whole variable domain, filled in from reference TRBV9 and TRBJ2-3, reads DSGVTQTPKHLITATGQRVTLRCSPRSGDLSVYWYQQSLDQGLQFLIQYYNGEERAKGNILERFSAQQFPDLHSELNLSSLELGDSALYFCASSVRAGEDTQYFGPGTRLTVL.

The chain uses TRBV7-9 and TRBJ2-6, with D uncertain. Per the germline V gene, CDR1 is SEHNR and CDR2 is FQNEAQ (reference sequence). The V end was cut by 8 bases, the J end by 2 bases, with 7 bases between. The CDR3 is made up of 13 amino acids. CDR3 nucleotides: TGTGCCAGCGGCCGCCCTGGGGCCAACGTCCTGACTTTC. Translation gives CASGRPGANVLTF.

The rearrangement links TRBV6-6 to TRBJ1-5; 8 bases map to TRBD1. The length of the CDR3 is 14 residues. The germline gives CDR1 MNHNY, CDR2 SVGAGI (reference sequence). The V segment lost 10 bases and the J segment 4 bases; nucleotides outside the gene matches: 9. DNA for the CDR3: TGTGCCACCTTCCAGGGGGCATGGAATCAGCCCCAGCATTTT. Protein product: CATFQGAWNQPQHF.

The chain couples TRBV27 to TRBJ2-3; 14 bases are shared with TRBD2. V trimming: 9 bases; J trimming: 2 bases; junction bases outside the gene matches: 4. Germline V gives CDR1 MNHEY, CDR2 SMNVEV (reference sequence). This CDR3 has 15 amino acids. The CDR3 protein is CASGLAGGITDTQYF. CDR3 DNA: TGTGCCAGTGGACTAGCGGGGGGTATCACAGATACGCAGTATTTT.

The V call is TRBV6-5, the J call TRBJ1-5, with D perhaps matching TRBD1 (6 bases). The V gene lost 2 bases and the J gene lost 5 bases, with 10 bases spanning the gap. Germline lookup yields CDR1 MNHEY and CDR2 SVGAGI. The CDR3 consists of 14 residues. The CDR3 DNA follows: TGTGCCAGCAGTTACGACCGGACAGATCAGCCCCAGCATTTT. It specifies CASSYDRTDQPQHF.

The J gene is TRBJ2-7, the V gene TRBV6-5; TRBD1 aligns across 7 bases. V shed 5 bases, J shed 4 bases, and the junction held 8 bases outside the gene matches. The CDR3 has 14 residues. Germline values: CDR1 MNHEY, CDR2 SVGAGI. CDR3 region: CASSPLGQIYEQYF. CDR3 bases: TGTGCCAGCAGTCCGCTGGGACAGATATACGAGCAGTACTTC.

The gene calls are TRBV11-1 and TRBJ1-1; no clear D. This CDR3 has 13 residues. V was pared by 6 bases and J by 1 base, with 9 bases between. Germline lookup yields CDR1 SGHAT and CDR2 FQDESV (reference sequence). The CDR3 bases are TGTGCCAGCAGACTTTTTGAGAACACTGAAGCTTTCTTT. Translated, it gives CASRLFENTEAFF.

The V call is TRBV2, the J call TRBJ1-2; 11 positions agree with TRBD1. Germline CDR1 is SNHLY and CDR2 is FYNNEI. CDR3 length: 15 residues. The V gene end was trimmed by 2 bases and the J gene end by 3 bases; junction bases not matched to a gene: 2. The CDR3 reads CASSEPGQGDYGYTF. The CDR3 bases are TGTGCCAGCAGTGAACCGGGACAGGGGGACTATGGCTACACCTTC.

The chain combines TRBV5-1 with TRBJ1-1; D might be TRBD1 (6 bases). The CDR3 loop spans 15 amino acids. V was trimmed by 1 base and J by 6 bases, leaving 16 bases between them. Per the germline V gene, CDR1 is SGHRS and CDR2 is YFSETQ. The chain's CDR3 is CASSLTGPLGAEAFF. The CDR3, as DNA: TGCGCCAGCAGCTTGACAGGGCCCCTGGGTGCTGAAGCTTTCTTT.

The chain has TRBV5-1 and TRBJ2-1; 9 positions agree with TRBD2. The CDR3 totals 17 residues. V shed 7 bases and J 0 bases; nucleotides not matched to a gene: 11. Germline V gene sequence: CDR1 SGHRS, CDR2 YFSETQ. The CDR3 reads CASSRSGSGSSYNEQFF. The CDR3 region has the DNA TGCGCCAGCTCCCGAAGCGGTAGCGGGAGCTCCTACAATGAGCAGTTCTTC.

This rearrangement joins TRBV6-5 to TRBJ2-3; 9 nucleotides agree with TRBD2. Losses at the gene ends were 7 bases for V and 6 bases for J; bases not matched to a gene: 8. Germline V lookup: CDR1 MNHEY, CDR2 SVGAGI. The CDR3 runs to 14 residues. CDR3 protein: CASIAAGGPDTQYF. The DNA for the CDR3 is TGTGCCAGCATCGCGGCGGGAGGGCCTGATACGCAGTATTTT.

This chain connects TRBV14 to TRBJ2-7, with D tentatively TRBD2 (6 bases). The CDR3 is 13 residues long. V lost 4 bases to trimming and J lost 6 bases, with 13 bases between them. Germline V gene data show CDR1 as SGHDN and CDR2 as FVKESK. The CDR3 DNA follows: TGTGCCAGCAGCCCCCACGCCGGGGGCGAGCAGTACTTC. Residues: CASSPHAGGEQYF. The full variable domain, its missing parts supplied by reference TRBV14 and TRBJ2-7, is EAGVTQFPSHSVIEKGQTVTLRCDPISGHDNLYWYRRVMGKEIKFLLHFVKESKQDESGMPNNRFLAERTGGTYSTLKVQPAELEDSGVYFCASSPHAGGEQYFGPGTRLTVT.

The chain is built from TRBV7-9 and TRBJ1-1; D is undetermined. The V and J ends lost 0 bases and 5 bases respectively, with 22 bases between them. This CDR3 region has 18 residues. Germline V gives CDR1 SEHNR, CDR2 FQNEAQ (reference sequence). In DNA form, the CDR3 reads TGTGCCAGCAGCTTAGCTAAGTTACCGGGTACTTTGAGGACTGAAGCTTTCTTT. Residues: CASSLAKLPGTLRTEAFF.

The rearrangement joins TRBV19 to TRBJ2-3; TRBD2 might be the D (7 bases). Germline CDR1 is LNHDA and CDR2 is SQIVND (reference sequence). This CDR3 comprises 17 residues. Trimming left V 9 bases short and J 2 bases short, with 24 bases between. CDR3 in DNA: TGTGCCAGCTCTGGGGGGGACAACGGACTACCCACAGATACGCAGTATTTT. Translation: CASSGGDNGLPTDTQYF.

This clone came up a few times. The chain carries TRBV21-1 and TRBJ1-2; the table's D call, TRBD1, has no DNA check behind it. TRBV21-1 is a known pseudogene. The CDR3 consists of 13 residues. CDR3 protein: CASSKGGASGYTF. The CDR3 nucleotides read TGTGCCAGCAGCAAAGGGGGCGCGAGTGGCTACACCTTC.

Comment on this clone: One end of the junction fails to match germline, which may point to a read error. This chain joins TRBV9 and TRBJ2-3; 9 positions agree with TRBD1. Germline V gene lookup returns CDR1 SGDLS and CDR2 YYNGEE. The CDR3 covers 14 residues. The CDR3 DNA reads as TGTGCCAGCAGCGGGGGACAGGGCACCGATACGCAGTATTTT. Residues: CASSGGQGTDTQYF.

This clone was seen just once. The chain uses TRBV2 and TRBJ2-5, with D unclear. The CDR3 length is 14 residues. V lost 2 bases, J lost 2 bases, and 9 bases lay in between. Germline lookup yields CDR1 SNHLY and CDR2 FYNNEI. The CDR3 region is CASSESLPQETQYF. In nucleotides, the CDR3 is TGTGCCAGCAGTGAAAGCCTCCCGCAAGAGACCCAGTACTTC.

With respect to this clone: At one boundary the junction diverges from the germline segment, which might be a read error. The chain has TRBV13 and TRBJ2-7, with 14 bases that match TRBD2. The CDR3 length is 15 residues. The germline CDR1 and CDR2 sequences are PRHDT and FYEKMQ (reference sequence). CDR3 coding DNA: TGTGCCAGCAGCTTTTCTATTGGACTAGCGGGAGGCCCTCACTTC. The encoded protein is CASSFSIGLAGGPHF.

In DNA, the CDR3 is TGTGCCAGCAGTAGGGGGACAGGGGCCTACGAGCAGTACTTC. Amino acids: CASSRGTGAYEQYF. The rearrangement joins TRBV4-2 to TRBJ2-7, with 10 bases identical to TRBD1. The CDR3 totals 14 residues. CDR1 LGHNA and CDR2 YNFKEQ come from the germline V gene. V shed 6 bases, J shed 2 bases, and the junction held 4 bases outside the gene matches.

The chain employs TRBV10-3 and TRBJ1-6; TRBD1 might be the D (5 bases). Looked up from germline, CDR1 is ENHRY and CDR2 is SYGVKD. Between the trimmed V and J ends, which lost 0 bases and 8 bases, there was a span of 11 bases. The CDR3 has 15 residues. In DNA, the CDR3 is TGTGCCATCAGTGAGTCGGCCCAGGGTTATTCACCCCTCCACTTT. Amino acids: CAISESAQGYSPLHF.

This chain links TRBV9 with TRBJ1-2; TRBD1 matches at 10 bases. Germline loops: CDR1 SGDLS, CDR2 YYNGEE. There are 16 residues in the CDR3. Losses at the gene ends were 4 bases for V and 2 bases for J; bases not matched to a gene: 8. The CDR3 loop reads CASSFSTGGENYGYTF. CDR3 nucleotide sequence: TGTGCCAGCAGCTTTTCGACAGGGGGCGAAAACTATGGCTACACCTTC.

This rearrangement joins TRBV7-2 to TRBJ1-1, with a possible D match to TRBD1 (5 bases). The CDR3 runs 14 residues. V shed 5 bases and J shed 5 bases, with 15 bases lying between them. Germline CDR1 reads SGHTA; CDR2 reads FQGNSA. The CDR3 here is CASSLSPGGTEAFF. In DNA, the CDR3 is TGTGCCAGCAGCCTATCTCCGGGGGGGACTGAAGCTTTCTTT.